This TCR beta chain was observed in a study of blood T cell repertoires in COVID-19. At the level of the study: From T cells, B-cell-depleted T cells, or PBMCs came the material, which was cDNA or gDNA.

Authors' processing steps: How many nucleated cells were present was estimated from reference gene primer amplification. The table came from immunoSEQ multiplex PCR; TCRdb's copy has only in-frame clones and leaves some out. Clonal size and the V and J genes are those of that table, whereas D and trimming came from the DNA. The sample lists about 290,000 clones, roughly 89% occurring once. The CDR3 is made up of 16 amino acids. Per germline, CDR1 MNHNS and CDR2 SASEGT. V gave up 1 base and J gave up 3 bases, with 15 bases separating them. The sequence came from a man in his forties with acute or convalescent COVID-19. The sample comprised peripheral blood. The genes are TRBV6-1 and TRBJ1-2; no clear D. This CDR3 is CASSEGRFTDHYGYTF. The CDR3 bases are TGTGCCAGCAGTGAAGGGAGGTTTACAGACCACTATGGCTACACCTTC.